This record concerns one T cell receptor (beta chain) sequence. Per the original data handling: Nucleated cell number was recorded as an estimate derived from reference gene primer amplification. The assay was immunoSEQ multiplex PCR, and TCRdb's table has in-frame clones only and misses some. The DNA gave D and trimming, while V, J and clone size come from that table. This repertoire shows under 250,000 clones, 70% to 85% found once; its top ten account for approximately 3.6%. This sample stems from a study of blood T cell repertoires in COVID-19. The V segment lost 0 bases and the J segment 1 base; nucleotides outside the gene matches: 4. The length of the CDR3 is 17 residues. The germline CDR1 and CDR2 sequences are SGHAT and FQDESV (reference sequence).

The source of this sequence is a woman aged 55-69 years who had recovered from COVID-19. This chain uses TRBV11-1 with TRBJ2-3; 10 bases match TRBD2. The sequenced material came from PBMCs or T cells enriched from blood (not recorded which). The CDR3 bases are TGTGCCAGCAGCTTAGCGAAAGCGGGGGGGCGCACAGATACGCAGTATTTT. Protein sequence: CASSLAKAGGRTDTQYF. The variable domain in full, with the rest retrieved from reference TRBV11-1 and TRBJ2-3, is EAEVAQSPRYKITEKSQAVAFWCDPISGHATLYWYRQILGQGPELLVQFQDESVVDDSQLPKDRFSAERLKGVDSTLKIQPAELGDSAMYLCASSLAKAGGRTDTQYFGPGTRLTVL.